This entry is about one T cell receptor beta chain. Using immunoSEQ multiplex PCR, the repertoire was profiled, and TCRdb retains in-frame clones only, with some absent. Among about 88,000 clones listed, roughly 80% were seen once. The data originate from a study of a mutant IDH1 vaccine in newly diagnosed glioma. Study overall: Treated patients were roughly 62% male, roughly 38% female, mean age 40.4 years. Beforehand, treatment had been radiotherapy, temozolomide, or both; the majority received both.

Time point reported: baseline, week 1 (first vaccination visit). Described treatment: pre-vaccination baseline after standard-of-care therapy. CDR3 length equals 12 residues. Germline lookup yields CDR1 SNHLY and CDR2 FYNNEI. Unmatched junction bases numbered 6, after V lost 11 bases and J lost 3 bases. The receptor's source is a man aged 35-49 years with glioma. Some clones in this sample may be carry-over from other donors' samples. Sample: PBMCs, taken from a glioma patient treated with radiotherapy, temozolomide or both. This sequence joins TRBV2 and TRBJ2-7; 8 nucleotides align to TRBD1. CDR3 residues: CASHGQGYEQYF. The CDR3 bases are TGTGCCTCCCACGGACAGGGCTACGAGCAGTACTTC.